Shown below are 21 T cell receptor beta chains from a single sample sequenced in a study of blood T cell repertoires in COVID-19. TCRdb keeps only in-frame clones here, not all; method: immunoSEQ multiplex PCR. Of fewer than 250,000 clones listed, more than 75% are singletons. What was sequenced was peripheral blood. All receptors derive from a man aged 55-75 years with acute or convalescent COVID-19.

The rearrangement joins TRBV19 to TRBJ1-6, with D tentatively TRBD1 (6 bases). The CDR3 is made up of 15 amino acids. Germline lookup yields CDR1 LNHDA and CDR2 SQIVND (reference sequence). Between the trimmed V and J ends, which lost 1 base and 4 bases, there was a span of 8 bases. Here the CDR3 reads CASSIAGQYNSPLHF. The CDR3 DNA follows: TGTGCCAGTAGTATAGCCGGACAGTATAATTCACCCCTCCACTTT.

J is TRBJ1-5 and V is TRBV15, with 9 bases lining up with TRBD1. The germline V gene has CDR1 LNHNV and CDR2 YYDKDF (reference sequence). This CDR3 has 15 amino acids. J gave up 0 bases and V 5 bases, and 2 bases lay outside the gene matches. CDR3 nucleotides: TGTGCCACCAGCGGGACAGGGTCTAGCAATCAGCCCCAGCATTTT. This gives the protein CATSGTGSSNQPQHF.

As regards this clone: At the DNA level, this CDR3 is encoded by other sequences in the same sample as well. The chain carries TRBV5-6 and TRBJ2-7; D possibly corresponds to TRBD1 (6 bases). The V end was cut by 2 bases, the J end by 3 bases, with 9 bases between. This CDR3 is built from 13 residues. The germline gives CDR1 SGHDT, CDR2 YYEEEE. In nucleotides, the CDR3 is TGTGCCAGCAGCTTAGGACAGCGCTACGAGCAGTACTTC. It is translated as CASSLGQRYEQYF.

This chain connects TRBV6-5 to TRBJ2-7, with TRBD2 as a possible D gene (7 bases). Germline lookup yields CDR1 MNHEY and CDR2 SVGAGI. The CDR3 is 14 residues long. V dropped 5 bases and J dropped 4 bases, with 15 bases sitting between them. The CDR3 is CASSKQGGGYEQYF. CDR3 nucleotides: TGTGCCAGCAGTAAACAGGGCGGGGGTTACGAGCAGTACTTC.

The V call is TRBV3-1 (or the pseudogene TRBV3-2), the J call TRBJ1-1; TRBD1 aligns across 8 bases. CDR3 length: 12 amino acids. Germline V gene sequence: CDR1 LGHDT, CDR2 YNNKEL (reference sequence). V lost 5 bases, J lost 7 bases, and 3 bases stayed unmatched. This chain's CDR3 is CASSRGTGEAFF. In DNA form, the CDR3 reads TGTGCCAGCAGCAGGGGGACAGGTGAAGCTTTCTTT.

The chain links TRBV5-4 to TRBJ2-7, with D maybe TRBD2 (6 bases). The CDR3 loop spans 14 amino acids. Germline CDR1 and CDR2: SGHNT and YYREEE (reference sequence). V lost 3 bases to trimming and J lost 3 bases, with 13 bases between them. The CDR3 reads CASSSPPGVYEQYF. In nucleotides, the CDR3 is TGTGCCAGCAGCTCCCCCCCGGGAGTCTACGAGCAGTACTTC.

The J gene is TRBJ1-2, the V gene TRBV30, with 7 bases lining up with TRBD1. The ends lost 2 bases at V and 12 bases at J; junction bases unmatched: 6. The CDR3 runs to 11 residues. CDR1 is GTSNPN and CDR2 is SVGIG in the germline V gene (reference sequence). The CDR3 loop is CAWSTGTGDTF. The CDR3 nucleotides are TGTGCCTGGAGTACCGGAACAGGGGACACCTTC.

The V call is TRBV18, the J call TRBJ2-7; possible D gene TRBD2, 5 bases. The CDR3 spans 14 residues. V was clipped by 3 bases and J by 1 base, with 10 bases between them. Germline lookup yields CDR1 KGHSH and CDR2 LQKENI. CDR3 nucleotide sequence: TGTGCCAGCTCACCCCCCCCGGGGTCCTACGAGCAGTACTTC. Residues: CASSPPPGSYEQYF.

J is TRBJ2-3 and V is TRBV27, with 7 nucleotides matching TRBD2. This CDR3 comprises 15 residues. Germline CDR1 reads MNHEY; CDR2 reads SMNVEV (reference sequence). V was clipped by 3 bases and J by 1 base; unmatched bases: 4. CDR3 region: CASSFGLAGTDTQYF. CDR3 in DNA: TGTGCCAGCAGTTTTGGTCTAGCGGGCACAGATACGCAGTATTTT.

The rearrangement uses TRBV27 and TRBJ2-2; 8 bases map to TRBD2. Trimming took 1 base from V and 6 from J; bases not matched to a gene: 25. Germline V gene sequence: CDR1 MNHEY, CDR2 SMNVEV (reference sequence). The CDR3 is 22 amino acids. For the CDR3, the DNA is TGTGCCAGCAGTTTATACGGACTAAAGCGGGGGAGGTTGAAAATCGACCCCGGGGAGCTGTTTTTT. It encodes CASSLYGLKRGRLKIDPGELFF.

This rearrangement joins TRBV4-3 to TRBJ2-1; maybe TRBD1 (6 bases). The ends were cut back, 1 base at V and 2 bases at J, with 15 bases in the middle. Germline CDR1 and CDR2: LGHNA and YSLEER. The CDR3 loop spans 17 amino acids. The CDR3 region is CASSQVTHRVPYNEQFF. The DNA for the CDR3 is TGCGCCAGCAGCCAAGTCACCCACAGGGTACCCTACAATGAGCAGTTCTTC.

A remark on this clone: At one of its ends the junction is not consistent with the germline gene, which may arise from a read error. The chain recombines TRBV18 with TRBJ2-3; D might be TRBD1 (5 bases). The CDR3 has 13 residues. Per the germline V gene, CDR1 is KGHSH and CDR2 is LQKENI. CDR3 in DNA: TGTGCCAGCTCACTAACAGGCACGGATACGCAGTATTTT. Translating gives CASSLTGTDTQYF. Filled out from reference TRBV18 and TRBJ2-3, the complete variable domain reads NAGVMQNPRHLVRRRGQEARLRCSPMKGHSHVYWYRQLPEEGLKFMVYLQKENIIDESGMPKERFSAEFPKEGPSILRIQQVVRGDSAAYFCASSLTGTDTQYFGPGTRLTVL.

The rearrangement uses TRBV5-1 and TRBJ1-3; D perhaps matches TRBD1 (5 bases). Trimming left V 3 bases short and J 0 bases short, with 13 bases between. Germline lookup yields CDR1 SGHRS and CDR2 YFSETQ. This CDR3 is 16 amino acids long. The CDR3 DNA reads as TGCGCCAGCAGCTCCGCCAAACAGGACTCTGGAAACACCATATATTTT. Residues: CASSSAKQDSGNTIYF.

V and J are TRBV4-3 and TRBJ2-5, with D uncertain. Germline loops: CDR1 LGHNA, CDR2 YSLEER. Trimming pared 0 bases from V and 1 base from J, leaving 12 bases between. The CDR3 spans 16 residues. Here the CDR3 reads CASSQDRGSTQETQYF. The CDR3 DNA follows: TGCGCCAGCAGCCAAGATCGCGGCAGTACCCAAGAGACCCAGTACTTC.

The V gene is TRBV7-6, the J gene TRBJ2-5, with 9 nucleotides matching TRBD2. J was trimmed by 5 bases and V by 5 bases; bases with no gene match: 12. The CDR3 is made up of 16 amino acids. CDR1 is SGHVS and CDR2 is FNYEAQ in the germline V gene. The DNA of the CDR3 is TGTGCCAGCAGCCCGAGGGCCGTAGCGGGGGAGGAGACCCAGTACTTC. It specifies CASSPRAVAGEETQYF.

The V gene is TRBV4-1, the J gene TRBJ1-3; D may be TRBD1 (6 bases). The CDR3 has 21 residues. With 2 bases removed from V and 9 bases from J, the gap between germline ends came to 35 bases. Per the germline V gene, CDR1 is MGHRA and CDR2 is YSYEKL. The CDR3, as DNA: TGCGCCAGCAGCCAACAGGGGACCTTTTCGATCTCGGAAACACCGAGGAGCACCATATATTTT. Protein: CASSQQGTFSISETPRSTIYF.

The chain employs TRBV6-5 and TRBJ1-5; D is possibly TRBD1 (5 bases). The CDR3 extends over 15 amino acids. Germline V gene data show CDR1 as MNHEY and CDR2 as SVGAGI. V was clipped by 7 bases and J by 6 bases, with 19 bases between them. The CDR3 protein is CASTEVRVPGQPQHF. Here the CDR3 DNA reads TGTGCCAGCACCGAAGTCAGGGTTCCAGGTCAGCCCCAGCATTTT.

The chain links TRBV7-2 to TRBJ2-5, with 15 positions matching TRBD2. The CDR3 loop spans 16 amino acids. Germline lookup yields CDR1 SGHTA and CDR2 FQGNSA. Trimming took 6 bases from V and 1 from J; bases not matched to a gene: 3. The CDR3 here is CASREGLAGGQETQYF. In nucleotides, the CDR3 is TGTGCCAGCAGGGAGGGACTAGCGGGGGGCCAAGAGACCCAGTACTTC.

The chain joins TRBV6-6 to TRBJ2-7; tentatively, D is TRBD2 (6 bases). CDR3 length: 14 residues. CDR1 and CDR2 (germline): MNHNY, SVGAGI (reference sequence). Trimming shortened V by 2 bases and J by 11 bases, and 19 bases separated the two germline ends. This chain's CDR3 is CASSYRTGSPRKYF. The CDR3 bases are TGTGCCAGCAGTTACCGAACCGGGAGCCCGAGGAAGTACTTC.

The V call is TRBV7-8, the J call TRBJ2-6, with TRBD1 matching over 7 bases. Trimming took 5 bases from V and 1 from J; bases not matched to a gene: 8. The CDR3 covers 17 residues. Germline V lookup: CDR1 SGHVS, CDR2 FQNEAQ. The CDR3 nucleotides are TGTGCCAGCAGCCCCCGGGACAGCCTATCTGGGGCCAACGTCCTGACTTTC. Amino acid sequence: CASSPRDSLSGANVLTF.

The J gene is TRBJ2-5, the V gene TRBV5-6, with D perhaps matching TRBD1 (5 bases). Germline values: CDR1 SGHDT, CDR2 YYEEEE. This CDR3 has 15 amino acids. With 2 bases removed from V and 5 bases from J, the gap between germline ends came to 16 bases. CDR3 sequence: CASSFVGRGEETQYF. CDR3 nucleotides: TGTGCCAGCAGCTTCGTGGGAAGGGGCGAGGAGACCCAGTACTTC.